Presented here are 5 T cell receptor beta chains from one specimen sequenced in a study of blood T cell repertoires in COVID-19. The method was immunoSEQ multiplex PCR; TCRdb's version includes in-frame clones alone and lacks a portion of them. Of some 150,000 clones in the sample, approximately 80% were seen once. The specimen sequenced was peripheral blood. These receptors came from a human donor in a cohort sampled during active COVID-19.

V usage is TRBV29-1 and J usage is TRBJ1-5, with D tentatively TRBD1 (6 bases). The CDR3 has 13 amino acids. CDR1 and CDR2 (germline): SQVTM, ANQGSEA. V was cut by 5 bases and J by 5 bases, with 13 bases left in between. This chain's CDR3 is CSVNRDTYQPQHF. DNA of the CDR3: TGCAGCGTTAACCGGGACACCTATCAGCCCCAGCATTTT.

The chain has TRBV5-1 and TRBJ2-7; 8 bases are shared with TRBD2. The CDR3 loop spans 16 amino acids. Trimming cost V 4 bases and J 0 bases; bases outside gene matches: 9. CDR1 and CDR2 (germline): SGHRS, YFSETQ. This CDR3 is CASSPGRGGSSYEQYV. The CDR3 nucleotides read TGCGCCAGCAGCCCAGGACGGGGGGGCAGCTCCTACGAGCAGTACGTC.

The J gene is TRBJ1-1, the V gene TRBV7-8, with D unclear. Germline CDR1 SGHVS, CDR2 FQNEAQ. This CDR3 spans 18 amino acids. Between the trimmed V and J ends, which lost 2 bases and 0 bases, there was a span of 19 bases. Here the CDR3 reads CASSLWAGGVKMNTEAFF. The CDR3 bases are TGTGCCAGCAGCTTATGGGCGGGTGGGGTTAAGATGAACACTGAAGCTTTCTTT.

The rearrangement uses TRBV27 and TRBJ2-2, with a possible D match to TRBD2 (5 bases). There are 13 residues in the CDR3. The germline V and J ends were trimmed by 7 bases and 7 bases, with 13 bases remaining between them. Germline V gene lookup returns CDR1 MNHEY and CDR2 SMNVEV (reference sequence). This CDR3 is CASKRLGDGELFF. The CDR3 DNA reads TGTGCCAGCAAACGGCTCGGGGACGGGGAGCTGTTTTTT.

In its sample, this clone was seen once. CDR3 loop: CASSPGQYNEKLFF. The CDR3 coding sequence is TGCGCCAGCAGCCCTGGACAGTATAATGAAAAACTGTTTTTT. V gene TRBV5-1 combines with J gene TRBJ1-4, with D tentatively TRBD1 (6 bases). The CDR3 is 14 residues long. CDR1 SGHRS and CDR2 YFSETQ come from the germline V gene. Trimming cost V 4 bases and J 4 bases, with 11 bases left between them.